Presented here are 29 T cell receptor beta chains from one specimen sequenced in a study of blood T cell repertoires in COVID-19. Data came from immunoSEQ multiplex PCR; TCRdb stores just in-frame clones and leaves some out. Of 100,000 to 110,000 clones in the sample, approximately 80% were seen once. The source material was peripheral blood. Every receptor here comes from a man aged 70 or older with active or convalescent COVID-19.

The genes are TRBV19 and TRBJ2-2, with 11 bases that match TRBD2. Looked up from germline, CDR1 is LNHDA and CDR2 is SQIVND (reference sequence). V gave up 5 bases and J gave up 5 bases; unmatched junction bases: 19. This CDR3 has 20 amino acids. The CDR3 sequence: CASSFNSGLADLLRTGELFF. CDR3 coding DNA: TGTGCCAGTAGTTTTAACTCGGGACTAGCGGACCTCCTTCGGACCGGGGAGCTGTTTTTT.

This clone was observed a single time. CDR3 residues: CASSLGLYNEQFF. CDR3 nucleotides: TGTGCCAGCAGTTTGGGACTTTACAATGAGCAGTTCTTC. The chain has TRBV6-5 and TRBJ2-1; tentative D call: TRBD2 (6 bases). The CDR3 loop spans 13 amino acids. V shed 4 bases and J shed 4 bases, with 8 bases lying between them. Germline-derived CDR1 and CDR2 are MNHEY and SVGAGI.

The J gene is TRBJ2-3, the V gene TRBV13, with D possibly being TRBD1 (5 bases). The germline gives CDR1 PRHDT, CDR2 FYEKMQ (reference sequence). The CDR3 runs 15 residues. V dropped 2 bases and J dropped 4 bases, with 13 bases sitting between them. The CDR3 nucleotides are TGTGCCAGCAGCTTATTACAGGATGCCCCAGATACGCAGTATTTT. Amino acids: CASSLLQDAPDTQYF. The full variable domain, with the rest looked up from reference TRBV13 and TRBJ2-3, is AAGVIQSPRHLIKEKRETATLKCYPIPRHDTVYWYQQGPGQDPQFLISFYEKMQSDKGSIPDRFSAQQFSDYHSELNMSSLELGDSALYFCASSLLQDAPDTQYFGPGTRLTVL.

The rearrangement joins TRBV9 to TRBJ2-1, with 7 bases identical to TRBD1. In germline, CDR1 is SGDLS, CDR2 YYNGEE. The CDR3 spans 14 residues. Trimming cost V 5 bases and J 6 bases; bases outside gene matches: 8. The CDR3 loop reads CASSPGQYRNEQFF. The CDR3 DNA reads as TGTGCCAGCAGTCCGGGACAGTACCGCAATGAGCAGTTCTTC.

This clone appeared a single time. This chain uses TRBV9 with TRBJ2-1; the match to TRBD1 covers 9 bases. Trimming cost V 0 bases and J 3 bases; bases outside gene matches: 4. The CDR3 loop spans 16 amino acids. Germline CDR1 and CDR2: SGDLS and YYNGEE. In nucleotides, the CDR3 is TGTGCCAGCAGCGTAGGGCGGACAGGGGTCTACAATGAGCAGTTCTTC. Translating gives CASSVGRTGVYNEQFF. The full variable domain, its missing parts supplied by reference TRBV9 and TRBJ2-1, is DSGVTQTPKHLITATGQRVTLRCSPRSGDLSVYWYQQSLDQGLQFLIQYYNGEERAKGNILERFSAQQFPDLHSELNLSSLELGDSALYFCASSVGRTGVYNEQFFGPGTRLTVL.

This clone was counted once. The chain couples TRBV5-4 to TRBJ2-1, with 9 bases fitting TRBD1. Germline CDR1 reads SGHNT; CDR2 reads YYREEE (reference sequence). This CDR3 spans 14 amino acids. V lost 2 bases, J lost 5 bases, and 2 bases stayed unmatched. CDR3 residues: CASSFWDRDNEQFF. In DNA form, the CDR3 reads TGTGCCAGCAGCTTCTGGGACAGGGACAATGAGCAGTTCTTC.

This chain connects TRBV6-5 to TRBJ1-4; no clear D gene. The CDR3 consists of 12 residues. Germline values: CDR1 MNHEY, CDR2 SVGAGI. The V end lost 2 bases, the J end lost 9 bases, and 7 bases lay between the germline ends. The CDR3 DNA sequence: TGTGCCAGCAGTTACACTGGTCAAAAACTGTTTTTT. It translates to CASSYTGQKLFF.

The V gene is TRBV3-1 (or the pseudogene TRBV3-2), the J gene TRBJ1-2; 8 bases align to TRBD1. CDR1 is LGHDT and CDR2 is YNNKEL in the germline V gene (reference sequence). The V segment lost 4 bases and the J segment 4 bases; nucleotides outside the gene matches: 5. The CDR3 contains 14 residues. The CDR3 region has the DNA TGTGCCAGCAGCCTTCCAGGGGGCCTCTATGGCTACACCTTC. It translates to CASSLPGGLYGYTF.

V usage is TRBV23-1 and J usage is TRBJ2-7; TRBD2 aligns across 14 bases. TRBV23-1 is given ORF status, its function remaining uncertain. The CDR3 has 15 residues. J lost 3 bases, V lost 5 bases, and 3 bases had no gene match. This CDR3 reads CASSSGLAGGYEQYF. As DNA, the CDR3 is TGCGCCAGCAGTTCAGGACTAGCGGGAGGCTACGAGCAGTACTTC.

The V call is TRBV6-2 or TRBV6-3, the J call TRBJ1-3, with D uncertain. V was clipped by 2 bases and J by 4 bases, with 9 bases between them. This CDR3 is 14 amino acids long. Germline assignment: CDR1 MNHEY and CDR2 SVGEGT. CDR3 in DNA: TGTGCCAGCAGTTACGCGGGCTCCGGAAACACCATATATTTT. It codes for CASSYAGSGNTIYF.

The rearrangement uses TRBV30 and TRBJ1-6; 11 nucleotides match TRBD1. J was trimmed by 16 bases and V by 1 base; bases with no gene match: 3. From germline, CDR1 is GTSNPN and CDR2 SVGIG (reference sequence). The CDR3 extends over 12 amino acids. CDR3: CAWSGTGGLLHF. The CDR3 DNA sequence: TGTGCCTGGAGTGGGACAGGGGGCTTACTCCACTTT.

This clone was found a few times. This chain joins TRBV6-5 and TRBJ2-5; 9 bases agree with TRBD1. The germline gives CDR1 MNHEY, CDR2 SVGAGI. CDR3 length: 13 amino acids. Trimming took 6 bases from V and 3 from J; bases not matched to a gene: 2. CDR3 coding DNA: TGTGCCAGCAGGCGGACAGGGGAAGAGACCCAGTACTTC. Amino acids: CASRRTGEETQYF.

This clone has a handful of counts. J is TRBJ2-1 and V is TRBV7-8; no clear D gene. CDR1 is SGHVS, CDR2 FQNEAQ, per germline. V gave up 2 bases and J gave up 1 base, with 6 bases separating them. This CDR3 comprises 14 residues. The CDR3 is CASSLFQSYNEQFF. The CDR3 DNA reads TGTGCCAGCAGCTTATTCCAGTCCTACAATGAGCAGTTCTTC.

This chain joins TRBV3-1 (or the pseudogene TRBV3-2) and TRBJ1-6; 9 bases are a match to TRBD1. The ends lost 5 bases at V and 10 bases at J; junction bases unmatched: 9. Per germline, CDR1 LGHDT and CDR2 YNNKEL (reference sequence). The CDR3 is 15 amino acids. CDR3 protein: CASSSGTGRGSPLHF. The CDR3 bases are TGTGCCAGCAGCTCCGGGACAGGGAGAGGCTCACCCCTCCACTTT.

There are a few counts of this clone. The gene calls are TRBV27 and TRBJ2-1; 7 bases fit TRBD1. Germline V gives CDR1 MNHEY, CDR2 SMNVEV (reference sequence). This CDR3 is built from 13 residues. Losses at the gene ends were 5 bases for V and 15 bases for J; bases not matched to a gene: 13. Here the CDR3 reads CASSNWDSRQRFF. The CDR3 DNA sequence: TGTGCCAGCAGTAACTGGGACAGTCGGCAACGGTTCTTC.

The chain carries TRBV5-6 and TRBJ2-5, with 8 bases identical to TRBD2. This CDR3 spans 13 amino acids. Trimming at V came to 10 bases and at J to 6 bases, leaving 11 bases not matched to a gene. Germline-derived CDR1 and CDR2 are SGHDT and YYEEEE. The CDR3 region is CASASGGLQTQYF. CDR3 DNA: TGTGCCTCTGCCAGCGGGGGATTGCAGACCCAGTACTTC.

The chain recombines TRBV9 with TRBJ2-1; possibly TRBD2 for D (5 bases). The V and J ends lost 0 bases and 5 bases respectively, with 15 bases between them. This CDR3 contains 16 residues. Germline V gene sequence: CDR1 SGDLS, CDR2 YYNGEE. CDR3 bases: TGTGCCAGCAGCGTAGATGGCCAACGAGCGGACAATGAGCAGTTCTTC. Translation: CASSVDGQRADNEQFF.

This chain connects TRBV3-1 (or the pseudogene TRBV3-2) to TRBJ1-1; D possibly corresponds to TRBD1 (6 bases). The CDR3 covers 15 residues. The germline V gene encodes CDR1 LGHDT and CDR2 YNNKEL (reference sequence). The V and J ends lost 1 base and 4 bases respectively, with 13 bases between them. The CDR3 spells CASSQATGLGTEAFF. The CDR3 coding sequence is TGTGCCAGCAGCCAAGCAACAGGGCTAGGCACTGAAGCTTTCTTT.

CDR3 loop: CASSEGLAHEQYF. CDR3 nucleotide sequence: TGTGCCAGCAGTGAAGGTCTAGCACACGAGCAGTACTTC. The V gene is TRBV6-1, the J gene TRBJ2-7; possibly TRBD2 for D (5 bases). CDR1 and CDR2 from the germline V gene are MNHNS and SASEGT. This CDR3 is 13 amino acids long. The germline V and J ends were trimmed by 1 base and 5 bases, with 9 bases remaining between them.

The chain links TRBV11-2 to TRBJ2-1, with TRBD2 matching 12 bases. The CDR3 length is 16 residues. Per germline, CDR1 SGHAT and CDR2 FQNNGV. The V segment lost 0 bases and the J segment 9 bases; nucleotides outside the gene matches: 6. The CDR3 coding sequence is TGTGCCAGCAGCTTAGATCCTAGCGGGGGGGCATTTGAGCAGTTCTTC. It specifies CASSLDPSGGAFEQFF.

DNA of the CDR3: TGTGCCAGCAGAGGAGGTGGGGGGGTAGCTTTCTTT. This encodes CASRGGGGVAFF. V usage is TRBV25-1 and J usage is TRBJ1-1, with D possibly being TRBD1 (5 bases). The CDR3 runs to 12 residues. The V gene's germline CDR1 is MGHDK and CDR2 SYGVNS. V was shortened by 6 bases and J by 10 bases, with 15 bases between the two germline ends. Drawing the rest from reference TRBV25-1 and TRBJ1-1, the complete variable domain is EADIYQTPRYLVIGTGKKITLECSQTMGHDKMYWYQQDPGMELHLIHYSYGVNSTEKGDLSSESTVSRIRTEHFPLTLESARPSHTSQYLCASRGGGGVAFFGQGTRLTVV.

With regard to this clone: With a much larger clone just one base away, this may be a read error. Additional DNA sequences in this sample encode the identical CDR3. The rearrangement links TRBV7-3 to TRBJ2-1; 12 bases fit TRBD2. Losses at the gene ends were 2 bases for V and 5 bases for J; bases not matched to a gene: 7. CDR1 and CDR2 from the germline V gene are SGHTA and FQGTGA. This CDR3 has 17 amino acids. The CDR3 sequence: CASSLRPSGGEDNEQFF. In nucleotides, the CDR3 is TGTGCCAGCAGCTTACGGCCTAGCGGGGGGGAGGACAATGAGCAGTTCTTC.

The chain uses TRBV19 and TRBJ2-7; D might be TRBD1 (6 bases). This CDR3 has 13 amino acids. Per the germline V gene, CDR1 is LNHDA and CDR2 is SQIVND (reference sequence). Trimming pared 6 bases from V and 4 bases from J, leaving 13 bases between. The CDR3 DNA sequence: TGTGCCAGTAGCACCGGACAGATTTACGAGCAGTACTTC. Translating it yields CASSTGQIYEQYF.

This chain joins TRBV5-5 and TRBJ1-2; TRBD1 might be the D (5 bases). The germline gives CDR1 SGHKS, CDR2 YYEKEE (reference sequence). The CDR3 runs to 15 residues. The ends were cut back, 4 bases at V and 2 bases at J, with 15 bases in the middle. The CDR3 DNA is TGTGCCAGCAGCGGGCGAGACAGCACAAACTATGGCTACACCTTC. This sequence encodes CASSGRDSTNYGYTF.

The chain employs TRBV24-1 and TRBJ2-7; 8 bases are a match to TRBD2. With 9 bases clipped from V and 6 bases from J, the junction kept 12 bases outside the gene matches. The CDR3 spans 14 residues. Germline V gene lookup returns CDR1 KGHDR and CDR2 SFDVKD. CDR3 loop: CATSPGLGVGEQYF. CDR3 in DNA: TGTGCCACCTCGCCGGGACTAGGGGTAGGCGAGCAGTACTTC.

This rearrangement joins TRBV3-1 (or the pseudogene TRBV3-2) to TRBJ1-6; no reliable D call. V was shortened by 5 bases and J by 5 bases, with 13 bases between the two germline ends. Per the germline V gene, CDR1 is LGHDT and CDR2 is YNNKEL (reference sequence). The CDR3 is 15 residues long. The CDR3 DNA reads TGTGCCAGCAGCGACCGGGTGCGAGATAATTCACCCCTCCACTTT. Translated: CASSDRVRDNSPLHF.

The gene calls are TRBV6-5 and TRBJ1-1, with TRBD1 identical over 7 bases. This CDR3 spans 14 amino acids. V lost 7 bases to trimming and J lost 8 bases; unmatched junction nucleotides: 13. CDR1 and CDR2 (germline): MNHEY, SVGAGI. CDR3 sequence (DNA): TGTGCCAGCACCAACCGGGACAGCCGAACCGAAGCTTTCTTT. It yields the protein CASTNRDSRTEAFF.

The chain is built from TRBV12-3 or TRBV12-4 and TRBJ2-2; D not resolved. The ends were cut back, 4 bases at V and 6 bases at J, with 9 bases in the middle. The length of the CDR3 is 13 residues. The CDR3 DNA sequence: TGTGCCAGCAGTTCCGTTGTCGCCGGGGAGCTGTTTTTT. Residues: CASSSVVAGELFF.

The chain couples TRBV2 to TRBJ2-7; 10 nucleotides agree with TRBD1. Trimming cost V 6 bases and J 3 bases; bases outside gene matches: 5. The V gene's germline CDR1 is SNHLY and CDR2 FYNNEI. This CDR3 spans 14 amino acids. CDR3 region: CASRGTGDYYEQYF. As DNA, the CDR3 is TGTGCCAGCAGGGGGACAGGGGATTACTACGAGCAGTACTTC.